This TCR beta chain was recovered during a study of blood T cell repertoires in COVID-19. Study in general: Acute-phase and convalescent COVID-19 samples originated in the United States, Italy and Spain. From T cells, B-cell-depleted T cells, or PBMCs came the material, which was cDNA or gDNA.

Enrollment of patients from Seattle took place during active infection, with longitudinal follow-up. The V end was cut by 5 bases, the J end by 2 bases, with 15 bases between. Germline assignment: CDR1 SGHRS and CDR2 YFSETQ. The CDR3 totals 15 residues. Assay used: immunoSEQ multiplex PCR; TCRdb lists only in-frame clones, some missing. Of around 210,000 clones listed, approximately 85% are singletons. The chain carries TRBV5-1 and TRBJ2-3; D call uncertain. The clonotype was recovered from a man between 45 and 60 years old with COVID-19, enrolled during active disease. The sequencing input was peripheral blood. In DNA form, the CDR3 reads TGCGCCAGCAGATCATACAGTAAACCCACAGATACGCAGTATTTT. Protein sequence: CASRSYSKPTDTQYF. Using reference TRBV5-1 and TRBJ2-3 for the parts outside the CDR3, the full variable domain is KAGVTQTPRYLIKTRGQQVTLSCSPISGHRSVSWYQQTPGQGLQFLFEYFSETQRNKGNFPGRFSGRQFSNSRSEMNVSTLELGDSALYLCASRSYSKPTDTQYFGPGTRLTVL.